The clone carrying this TCR beta chain came up a few times. What it binds is unknown. This record comes from a study of identical twins. Study outcomes and limitations: Zero-insertion findings could be partly confounded by invariant cells (MAIT and iNKT cells). Out-of-frame alpha sequences common to twins were enriched for low generation probability. Models underpredicted monozygotic twin sharing of out-of-frame TCR alpha.

A universal primer site was incorporated via template switching, and the cDNA contained unique molecular identifiers. Each CDR3 protein is one row after TCRdb ran MiXCR on the 5' RACE reads. The sample consists of 700,000 to 950,000 distinct CDR3 sequences, about 12% of them appearing once. Trimming left V 3 bases short and J 5 bases short, with 13 bases between. This CDR3 spans 14 amino acids. These same records also appear under a second study, on yellow fever vaccine responses in identical twins.

The chain uses TRBV12-3 or TRBV12-4 and TRBJ1-1; possibly TRBD1 for D (6 bases). The receptor was isolated from a young woman in good health. Sequencing input: PBMCs. The CDR3: CASSFTVRGTEAFF. CDR3 in DNA: TGTGCCAGCAGTTTTACGGTCAGGGGAACTGAAGCTTTCTTT.